One and the same sample provided the 19 T cell receptor beta chains below, sequenced in a study of cytomegalovirus exposure and HLA in healthy donors. The PCR was carried out with 60 Vbeta primers and 13 Jbeta primers. Here immunoSEQ multiplex PCR was the method, and the copy in TCRdb shows in-frame clones only, minus some. Here the sample spans 100,000 to 150,000 clones, 83% being singletons. The specimen sequenced was PBMCs. These receptors were taken from a woman aged 40 to 50 in good health and CMV-seropositive.

This clone was counted only a few times. The chain employs TRBV19 and TRBJ1-3, with D uncertain. The CDR3 length is 14 residues. The germline V and J ends were trimmed by 6 bases and 0 bases, with 9 bases remaining between them. Germline V gives CDR1 LNHDA, CDR2 SQIVND (reference sequence). The CDR3 region is CASSRRSSGNTIYF. The CDR3 DNA follows: TGTGCCAGTAGCCGGAGAAGCTCTGGAAACACCATATATTTT.

This chain uses TRBV10-3 with TRBJ1-5; TRBD1 agrees at 10 bases. The V gene end was trimmed by 10 bases and the J gene end by 5 bases; junction bases not matched to a gene: 5. The length of the CDR3 is 13 residues. CDR1 ENHRY and CDR2 SYGVKD come from the germline V gene. In nucleotides, the CDR3 is TGTGCCACCTCGGACAGGGGGTATCAGCCCCAGCATTTT. Its protein is CATSDRGYQPQHF.

V and J are TRBV6-5 and TRBJ2-3; D uncertain. V was clipped by 2 bases and J by 13 bases, with 13 bases between them. Germline assignment: CDR1 MNHEY and CDR2 SVGAGI. This CDR3 has 12 residues. CDR3 residues: CASSYRGGTEYF. The DNA of the CDR3 is TGTGCCAGCAGTTACCGAGGCGGAACGGAGTATTTT.

In its sample, this clone was seen a few times. The chain joins TRBV28 to TRBJ1-2; 8 bases align to TRBD1. The CDR3 is 12 residues long. Per germline, CDR1 MDHEN and CDR2 SYDVKM. The ends lost 8 bases at V and 5 bases at J; junction bases unmatched: 4. The CDR3 DNA follows: TGTGCCAGCGGAGACAGGGGATATGGCTACACCTTC. This sequence encodes CASGDRGYGYTF.

This clone has only one observation. The chain couples TRBV6-6 to TRBJ2-1, with 8 bases aligning to TRBD1. Looked up from germline, CDR1 is MNHNY and CDR2 is SVGAGI (reference sequence). Trimming at V came to 9 bases and at J to 2 bases, leaving 3 bases not matched to a gene. The CDR3 runs to 13 residues. CDR3 sequence reads: CASQGAPYNEQFF. For the CDR3, the DNA is TGTGCCAGTCAGGGGGCGCCCTACAATGAGCAGTTCTTC.

The V call is TRBV14, the J call TRBJ2-7, with TRBD2 identical over 13 bases. The CDR3 length is 13 residues. V dropped 10 bases and J dropped 2; count of bases not matched to a gene: 2. Germline V gene data show CDR1 as SGHDN and CDR2 as FVKESK. CDR3 amino acids: CANGTSGTYEQYF. DNA for the CDR3: TGTGCCAACGGGACTAGCGGGACCTACGAGCAGTACTTC.

The rearrangement joins TRBV27 to TRBJ2-1; TRBD2 matches 12 bases. The CDR3 is 16 residues long. Germline V gene sequence: CDR1 MNHEY, CDR2 SMNVEV (reference sequence). The trim removed 3 bases at V and 0 bases at J, leaving 0 bases unmatched. Here the CDR3 reads CASSLTSGSSYNEQFF. CDR3 nucleotides: TGTGCCAGCAGTTTGACTAGCGGGAGCTCCTACAATGAGCAGTTCTTC.

This chain links TRBV5-1 with TRBJ2-5; 10 positions agree with TRBD2. The trim removed 0 bases at V and 5 bases at J, leaving 7 bases unmatched. This CDR3 spans 16 amino acids. The germline V gene has CDR1 SGHRS and CDR2 YFSETQ. In nucleotides, the CDR3 is TGCGCCAGCAGCTTGGTCGCTAGCGGGAGTACGGAGACCCAGTACTTC. It encodes CASSLVASGSTETQYF. Filled out from reference TRBV5-1 and TRBJ2-5, the complete variable domain reads KAGVTQTPRYLIKTRGQQVTLSCSPISGHRSVSWYQQTPGQGLQFLFEYFSETQRNKGNFPGRFSGRQFSNSRSEMNVSTLELGDSALYLCASSLVASGSTETQYFGPGTRLLVL.

This rearrangement joins TRBV7-9 to TRBJ1-4, with D unresolved. Per the germline V gene, CDR1 is SEHNR and CDR2 is FQNEAQ (reference sequence). The V end was cut by 0 bases, the J end by 6 bases, with 11 bases between. This CDR3 region has 15 residues. CDR3 nucleotides: TGTGCCAGCAGCTTAGCTTTGAGGAGGGATGAAAAACTGTTTTTT. This gives the protein CASSLALRRDEKLFF.

This clone was detected once. The gene calls are TRBV2 and TRBJ1-2; tentatively, D is TRBD1 (5 bases). V was pared by 7 bases and J by 2 bases, with 17 bases between. This CDR3 spans 15 amino acids. Germline V lookup: CDR1 SNHLY, CDR2 FYNNEI. This chain's CDR3 is CASNHADSLNYGYTF. The CDR3, as DNA: TGTGCCAGCAACCACGCCGACAGTTTGAACTATGGCTACACCTTC. Drawing the rest from reference TRBV2 and TRBJ1-2, the complete variable domain is EPEVTQTPSHQVTQMGQEVILRCVPISNHLYFYWYRQILGQKVEFLVSFYNNEISEKSEIFDDQFSVERPDGSNFTLKIRSTKLEDSAMYFCASNHADSLNYGYTFGSGTRLTVV.

This clone was picked up one time. V usage is TRBV30 and J usage is TRBJ2-1, with D possibly matching TRBD2 (5 bases). Trimming took off 1 base at V and 5 bases at J, with 9 bases between the two ends. CDR3 size: 13 residues. Germline V gene data show CDR1 as GTSNPN and CDR2 as SVGIG (reference sequence). The CDR3 nucleotides read TGTGCCTGGAGTGGTCTAGCTCACAATGAGCAGTTCTTC. Encoded protein: CAWSGLAHNEQFF.

This clone was seen a few times. This rearrangement joins TRBV6-5 to TRBJ2-5, with TRBD2 as a possible D gene (6 bases). Germline CDR1 MNHEY, CDR2 SVGAGI. The CDR3 covers 12 residues. The V gene lost 5 bases and the J gene lost 4 bases, with 8 bases spanning the gap. CDR3 sequence: CASSPGGETQYF. The CDR3 nucleotides are TGTGCCAGCAGTCCCGGGGGAGAGACCCAGTACTTC.

The chain joins TRBV6-1 to TRBJ2-7; 9 nucleotides match TRBD1. CDR1 is MNHNS and CDR2 is SASEGT in the germline V gene. J was trimmed by 2 bases and V by 7 bases; bases with no gene match: 6. The CDR3 has 14 amino acids. The CDR3 region is CASKPDRGTYEQYF. CDR3 coding DNA: TGTGCCAGCAAACCAGACAGGGGGACCTACGAGCAGTACTTC.

A single count supports this clone. The chain recombines TRBV5-6 with TRBJ1-2; D gene ambiguous. Trimming took off 1 base at V and 8 bases at J, with 21 bases between the two ends. The CDR3 has 16 amino acids. Germline V gene sequence: CDR1 SGHDT, CDR2 YYEEEE. For the CDR3, the DNA is TGTGCCAGCAGCTTGAATATGGAGTCAGCCAAAACGGGCTACACCTTC. Translation: CASSLNMESAKTGYTF.

This clone showed up just a few times. This chain connects TRBV10-1 to TRBJ1-1; D is uncertain. This CDR3 spans 13 amino acids. The V end was cut by 6 bases, the J end by 0 bases, with 8 bases between. The germline V gene encodes CDR1 WNHNN and CDR2 SYGVQD (reference sequence). The CDR3 protein is CASRLLLNTEAFF. The CDR3 bases are TGCGCCAGCAGATTACTCTTGAACACTGAAGCTTTCTTT.

This clone was found once. This chain connects TRBV6-5 to TRBJ2-7, with 7 bases fitting TRBD2. Germline CDR1 reads MNHEY; CDR2 reads SVGAGI. V was clipped by 5 bases and J by 2 bases; unmatched bases: 6. This CDR3 has 14 residues. The CDR3 DNA sequence: TGTGCCAGCAGTCATACTAGCGCGCCCTACGAGCAGTACTTC. This encodes CASSHTSAPYEQYF.

V gene TRBV2 combines with J gene TRBJ2-5; 13 positions agree with TRBD2. V lost 6 bases and J lost 5; bases outside the gene matches: 6. The CDR3 contains 15 residues. From germline, CDR1 is SNHLY and CDR2 FYNNEI. The CDR3, as DNA: TGTGCCAGCAGGGAGAGGACTAGCGGGAGCGAGACCCAGTACTTC. This translates into CASRERTSGSETQYF.

This sequence joins TRBV5-4 and TRBJ2-3; 12 bases agree with TRBD2. V lost 0 bases, J lost 2 bases, and 4 bases stayed unmatched. Germline CDR1 SGHNT, CDR2 YYREEE (reference sequence). This CDR3 has 17 amino acids. CDR3 sequence (DNA): TGTGCCAGCAGCTTGGGCGGGACTAGCGGGCCCACAGATACGCAGTATTTT. As protein: CASSLGGTSGPTDTQYF. Supplemented by reference TRBV5-4 and TRBJ2-3, the full variable domain reads ETGVTQSPTHLIKTRGQQVTLRCSSQSGHNTVSWYQQALGQGPQFIFQYYREEENGRGNFPPRFSGLQFPNYSSELNVNALELDDSALYLCASSLGGTSGPTDTQYFGPGTRLTVL.

Only a few counts were recorded for this clone. V usage is TRBV10-3 and J usage is TRBJ1-2; D is possibly TRBD1 (5 bases). The CDR3 loop spans 14 amino acids. CDR1 and CDR2 from the germline V gene are ENHRY and SYGVKD. V lost 3 bases and J 5 bases, leaving 13 bases between the germline ends. CDR3 protein: CAISEWQGGYGYTF. The CDR3 nucleotides are TGTGCCATCAGTGAATGGCAGGGTGGGTATGGCTACACCTTC.